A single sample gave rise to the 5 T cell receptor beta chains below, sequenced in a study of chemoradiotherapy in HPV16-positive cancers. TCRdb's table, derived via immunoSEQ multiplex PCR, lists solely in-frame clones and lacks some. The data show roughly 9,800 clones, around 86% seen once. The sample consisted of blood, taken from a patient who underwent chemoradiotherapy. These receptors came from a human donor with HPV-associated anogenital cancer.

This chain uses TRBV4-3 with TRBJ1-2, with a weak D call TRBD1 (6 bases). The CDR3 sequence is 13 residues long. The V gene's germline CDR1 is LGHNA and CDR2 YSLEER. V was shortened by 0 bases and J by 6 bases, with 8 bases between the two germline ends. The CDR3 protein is CASSQEGGDGYTF. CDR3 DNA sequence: TGCGCCAGCAGCCAAGAGGGGGGCGATGGCTACACCTTC.

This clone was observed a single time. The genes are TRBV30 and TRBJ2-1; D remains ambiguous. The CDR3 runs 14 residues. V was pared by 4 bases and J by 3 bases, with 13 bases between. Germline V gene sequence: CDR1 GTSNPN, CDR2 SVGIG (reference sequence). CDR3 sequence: CAWKGANGYNEQFF. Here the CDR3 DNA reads TGTGCCTGGAAGGGTGCTAACGGCTACAATGAGCAGTTCTTC.

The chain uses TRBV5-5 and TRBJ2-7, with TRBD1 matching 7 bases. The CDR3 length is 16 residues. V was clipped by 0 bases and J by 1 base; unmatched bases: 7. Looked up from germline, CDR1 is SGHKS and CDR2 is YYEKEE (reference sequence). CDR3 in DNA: TGTGCCAGCAGCTTGGCCGGGACAGCTACTTCCTACGAGCAGTACTTC. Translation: CASSLAGTATSYEQYF.

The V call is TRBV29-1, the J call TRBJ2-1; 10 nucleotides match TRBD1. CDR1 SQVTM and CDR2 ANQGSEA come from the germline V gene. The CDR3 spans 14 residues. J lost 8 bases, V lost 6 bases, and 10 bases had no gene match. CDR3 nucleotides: TGCAGCGTCGGATCGGGACAGGGGTACTATGAGCAGTTCTTC. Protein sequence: CSVGSGQGYYEQFF.

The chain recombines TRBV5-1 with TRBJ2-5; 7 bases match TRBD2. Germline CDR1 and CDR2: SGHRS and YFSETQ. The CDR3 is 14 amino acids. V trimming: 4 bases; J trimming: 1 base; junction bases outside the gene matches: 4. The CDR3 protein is CASSKPSGQETQYF. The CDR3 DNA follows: TGCGCCAGCAGCAAACCTAGCGGCCAAGAGACCCAGTACTTC.